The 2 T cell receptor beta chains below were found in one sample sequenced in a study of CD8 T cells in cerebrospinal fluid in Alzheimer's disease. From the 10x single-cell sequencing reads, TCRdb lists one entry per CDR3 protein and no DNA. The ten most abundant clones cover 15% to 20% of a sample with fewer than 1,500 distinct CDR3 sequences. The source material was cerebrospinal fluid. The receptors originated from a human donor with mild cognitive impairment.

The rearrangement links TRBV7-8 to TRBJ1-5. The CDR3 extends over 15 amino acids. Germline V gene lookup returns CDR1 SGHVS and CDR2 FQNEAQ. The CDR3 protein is CASSHERSYNQPQHF.

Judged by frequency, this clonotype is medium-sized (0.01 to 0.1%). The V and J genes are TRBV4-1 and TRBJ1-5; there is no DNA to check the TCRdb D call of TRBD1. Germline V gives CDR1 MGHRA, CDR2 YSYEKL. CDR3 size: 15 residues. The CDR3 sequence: CASSQVTGSNQPQHF.